The entry below gives a single T cell receptor (beta chain) sequence along with its context. The antigen remains unidentified. Germline V gene lookup returns CDR1 MNHEY and CDR2 SVGAGI. The CDR3 covers 18 residues. The V gene end was trimmed by 0 bases and the J gene end by 2 bases; junction bases not matched to a gene: 7. The data stem from a study of CD8 T cells in ankylosing spondylitis. Generation of TCR beta libraries employed quantitative 5'-RACE incorporating molecular barcodes. In TCRdb, the 5' RACE reads were re-called with MiXCR into one record per CDR3 protein. The table lists about 390,000 distinct CDR3 sequences, about 22% of them singletons, with about 15% in the top ten. Broader study findings: Matched ankylosing spondylitis synovial fluid reportedly showed significant enrichment of disease-linked clones. Characteristic of ankylosing spondylitis blood, it appeared, was a TCR beta motif comprising eight highly homologous variants.

This chain joins TRBV6-5 and TRBJ2-3, with 11 bases matching TRBD2. The TCR comes from a male donor with ankylosing spondylitis. The sequencing input was blood, either unsorted or a sorted T cell fraction (not recorded which). CDR3 in amino acids: CASSYSTSGRRDTDTQYF. CDR3 nucleotides: TGTGCCAGCAGTTACTCCACTAGCGGGAGACGGGACACAGATACGCAGTATTTT.